These 16 T cell receptor beta chains share one sample of origin, sequenced in a study of blood T cells in healthy people across ages. Through a sample-barcoded 5' primer and a J-beta primer mix, a second PCR was run for roughly 6 to 11 cycles. TCRdb recomputed calls from the 5' RACE reads with MiXCR, one row per CDR3 protein. This sample has 730,000 or so distinct CDR3 sequences, with approximately 40% found just once. Sequenced material: blood. These receptors all stem from an elderly man in good health.

The table lists this clonotype with a few counts. CDR3 region: CASSSGDRVRETQYF. The CDR3 DNA is TGTGCCAGCAGCTCCGGGGACAGGGTACGGGAGACCCAGTACTTC. V gene TRBV7-2 combines with J gene TRBJ2-7; 9 bases map to TRBD1. TRBJ2-5 explains the end of the DNA better; the J call may be wrong. This CDR3 has 15 residues. CDR1 is SGHTA, CDR2 FQGNSA, per germline.

The chain couples TRBV25-1 to TRBJ1-1, with 8 bases identical to TRBD1. Germline V CDR1 and CDR2: MGHDK, SYGVNS. There are 12 residues in the CDR3. Germline trimming cut 6 bases from V and 6 bases from J; bases unmatched to any gene: 3. The CDR3 loop is CASSDRGAEAFF. The CDR3 DNA reads as TGTGCCAGCAGCGACAGGGGTGCTGAAGCTTTCTTT. The full variable domain, rest sourced from reference TRBV25-1 and TRBJ1-1, is EADIYQTPRYLVIGTGKKITLECSQTMGHDKMYWYQQDPGMELHLIHYSYGVNSTEKGDLSSESTVSRIRTEHFPLTLESARPSHTSQYLCASSDRGAEAFFGQGTRLTVV.

The chain uses TRBV5-1 and TRBJ2-5; TRBD2 matches at 7 bases. CDR1 and CDR2 (germline): SGHRS, YFSETQ. The V gene end was trimmed by 5 bases and the J gene end by 3 bases; junction bases not matched to a gene: 13. This CDR3 has 16 residues. CDR3: CASSPSGRAGKETQYF. The CDR3 nucleotides are TGCGCCAGCAGTCCAAGCGGACGAGCGGGGAAAGAGACCCAGTACTTC.

The V and J genes are TRBV14 and TRBJ2-1; 7 bases are a match to TRBD2. Germline CDR1 reads SGHDN; CDR2 reads FVKESK. The CDR3 is 17 amino acids. With V trimmed by 5 bases and J by 0 bases, 10 bases remained unmatched. CDR3 nucleotides: TGTGCCAGCAGCGAACGGACTAGTAGGGGCTCCTACAATGAGCAGTTCTTC. Protein product: CASSERTSRGSYNEQFF.

In regard to this clonotype: A much larger clone differs from this one at a single base, so this may be a read error. The V gene is TRBV10-2, the J gene TRBJ2-1, with unresolved D. Germline V gives CDR1 WSHSY, CDR2 SAAADI. V was clipped by 6 bases and J by 6 bases, with 18 bases between them. This CDR3 region has 15 residues. CDR3 loop: CASSIQVGLCNEQFF. CDR3 sequence (DNA): TGCGCCAGCAGCATTCAGGTGGGCCTCTGCAATGAGCAGTTCTTC.

This chain links TRBV20-1 with TRBJ2-3, with D possibly being TRBD1 (5 bases). This CDR3 is built from 15 residues. Germline CDR1 reads DFQATT; CDR2 reads SNEGSKA (reference sequence). The germline V and J ends were trimmed by 5 bases and 0 bases, with 15 bases remaining between them. CDR3 sequence reads: CSAQGRSSSTDTQYF. CDR3 in DNA: TGCAGTGCTCAGGGTCGGAGTTCTAGCACAGATACGCAGTATTTT.

The V call is TRBV6-6, the J call TRBJ2-6, with D uncertain. The CDR3 has 14 residues. Trimming pared 2 bases from V and 1 base from J, leaving 3 bases between. CDR1 MNHNY and CDR2 SVGAGI come from the germline V gene (reference sequence). CDR3 region: CASSYESGANVLTF. The CDR3 DNA is TGTGCCAGCAGTTACGAGTCTGGGGCCAACGTCCTGACTTTC.

This clonotype turned up a few times. CDR3 in amino acids: CASRGTSGGGLYF. The CDR3 region has the DNA TGTGCCAGCAGGGGGACTAGCGGGGGTGGGCTGTACTTC. The J gene is TRBJ2-5, the V gene TRBV25-1; 14 positions agree with TRBD2. CDR3 size: 13 residues. Germline loops: CDR1 MGHDK, CDR2 SYGVNS. V lost 6 bases to trimming and J lost 13 bases; unmatched junction nucleotides: 7.

The chain recombines TRBV11-2 with TRBJ2-5; D is perhaps TRBD2 (6 bases). The CDR3 runs 14 residues. Germline V lookup: CDR1 SGHAT, CDR2 FQNNGV. The V end lost 3 bases, the J end lost 5 bases, and 13 bases lay between the germline ends. The CDR3 nucleotides read TGTGCCAGCAGCTTCCCGGGGGTTGGCGAGACCCAGTACTTC. This codes for CASSFPGVGETQYF.

V is TRBV10-2 and J is TRBJ1-4; weak D call: TRBD1 (5 bases). CDR1 is WSHSY and CDR2 is SAAADI in the germline V gene. V was cut by 11 bases and J by 2 bases, with 9 bases left in between. The CDR3 is 12 amino acids. In nucleotides, the CDR3 is TGCGCCTGCGGGACGACTAATGAAAAACTGTTTTTT. The encoded protein is CACGTTNEKLFF.

This clonotype was counted only a few times. In DNA form, the CDR3 reads TGTGCCAGCAGCATCACAGGGGCCGGGGCCAACGTCCTGACTTTC. Translating it yields CASSITGAGANVLTF. J is TRBJ2-6 and V is TRBV7-3; 7 bases are shared with TRBD1. V lost 5 bases to trimming and J lost 4 bases; unmatched junction nucleotides: 5. CDR1 and CDR2 (germline): SGHTA, FQGTGA. The CDR3 totals 15 residues.

The rearrangement links TRBV12-3 or TRBV12-4 to TRBJ2-7, with unresolved D. The CDR3 runs to 12 residues. Between the trimmed V and J ends, which lost 6 bases and 2 bases, there was a span of 8 bases. The CDR3 sequence is CASRNTAYEQYF. The CDR3 region has the DNA TGTGCCAGCAGAAATACAGCCTACGAGCAGTACTTC.

The V gene is TRBV2, the J gene TRBJ1-6, with 7 bases that match TRBD1. Germline V gives CDR1 SNHLY, CDR2 FYNNEI. The V gene end was trimmed by 6 bases and the J gene end by 8 bases; junction bases not matched to a gene: 10. The CDR3 spans 15 residues. The CDR3 DNA reads TGTGCCAGCAGGCGACAGGGTGTGGTGGATTCACCCCTCCACTTT. Protein sequence: CASRRQGVVDSPLHF.

There are a few counts of this clonotype. The chain carries TRBV28 and TRBJ1-1; possible D gene TRBD1, 5 bases. The CDR3 has 15 residues. The V gene lost 0 bases and the J gene lost 0 bases, with 8 bases spanning the gap. Germline-derived CDR1 and CDR2 are MDHEN and SYDVKM. The CDR3, as DNA: TGTGCCAGCAGTTTATGGGGACGGATGAACACTGAAGCTTTCTTT. Protein: CASSLWGRMNTEAFF. Full variable domain (remainder filled in from reference TRBV28 and TRBJ1-1): DVKVTQSSRYLVKRTGEKVFLECVQDMDHENMFWYRQDPGLGLRLIYFSYDVKMKEKGDIPEGYSVSREKKERFSLILESASTNQTSMYLCASSLWGRMNTEAFFGQGTRLTVV.

About this clonotype: With a much larger clone just one base away, this may be a read error. This chain connects TRBV4-2 to TRBJ2-5; the match to TRBD1 covers 7 bases. The germline CDR1 and CDR2 sequences are LGHNA and YNFKEQ. This CDR3 region has 14 residues. The CDR3 loop reads CASSQGQLQATQYF. In DNA, the CDR3 is TGTGCCAGCAGCCAGGGACAGTTACAAGCGACCCAGTACTTC.

The rearrangement uses TRBV7-6 and TRBJ2-3, with D perhaps TRBD1 or TRBD2 (5 bases each). The V end was cut by 1 base, the J end by 6 bases, with 8 bases between. This CDR3 contains 13 residues. Germline CDR1 reads SGHVS; CDR2 reads FNYEAQ. The CDR3 sequence: CASSLDWGDTQYF. The CDR3 DNA is TGTGCCAGCAGCTTAGATTGGGGGGATACGCAGTATTTT.